The clone carrying this T cell receptor (beta chain) is a singleton in its sample. What it binds is unknown. The data belong to a study of cytomegalovirus exposure and HLA in healthy donors. Study at large: The approximately 120 validation repertoires and the roughly 670 first-cohort repertoires shared a platform, a later analysis reported.

Overall study results and limits: A later analysis found first-cohort TCR clusters tended to co-occur in the approximately 110 validation repertoires.

It was the approximately 120-subject validation cohort, separate from the approximately 700-subject first cohort, to which the donors belonged. The table came from immunoSEQ multiplex PCR; TCRdb's copy has only in-frame clones and leaves some out. Of roughly 200,000 clones detected, around nine tenths appear once; the ten largest clones hold about 7.2%. Sequencing used PBMCs. The clonotype originates from a man younger than 40 in good health and CMV-seropositive.

Written as DNA, the CDR3 is TGTGCCAGCAGCTTAGTGGCGTGGGAGCAGTACTTC. Amino acids: CASSLVAWEQYF. The chain links TRBV11-2 to TRBJ2-7; no definite D call. The germline V gene has CDR1 SGHAT and CDR2 FQNNGV. The V gene lost 1 base and the J gene lost 7 bases, with 8 bases spanning the gap. This CDR3 comprises 12 residues.